These 2 T cell receptor beta chains were sequenced from one sample in a study of cytomegalovirus exposure and HLA in healthy donors. The PCR made use of 60 Vbeta and 13 Jbeta primers. Measured with immunoSEQ multiplex PCR; TCRdb has only the in-frame clones, and not every one. This sample has about 250,000 clones, with about 77% found just once. The specimen was PBMCs. These receptors all come from a boy younger than 18 in good health and CMV-seronegative.

This clone turned up a few times. The J gene is TRBJ1-1, the V gene TRBV4-2, with D perhaps matching TRBD1 (6 bases). This CDR3 contains 14 residues. V lost 1 base and J lost 1, with 7 bases in between. Germline loops: CDR1 LGHNA, CDR2 YNFKEQ. CDR3 DNA: TGTGCCAGCAGCCAAGGGACAGAGAACACTGAAGCTTTCTTT. Protein product: CASSQGTENTEAFF.

CDR3 sequence (DNA): TGTGCCAGCAGCTTGGCGGGGGGGTCCTACGAGCAGTACTTC. It codes for CASSLAGGSYEQYF. The J gene is TRBJ2-7, the V gene TRBV5-6; 8 nucleotides align to TRBD2. The V and J ends lost 0 bases and 1 base, in that order; junction bases with no gene match: 0. The germline gives CDR1 SGHDT, CDR2 YYEEEE. CDR3 length equals 14 residues.